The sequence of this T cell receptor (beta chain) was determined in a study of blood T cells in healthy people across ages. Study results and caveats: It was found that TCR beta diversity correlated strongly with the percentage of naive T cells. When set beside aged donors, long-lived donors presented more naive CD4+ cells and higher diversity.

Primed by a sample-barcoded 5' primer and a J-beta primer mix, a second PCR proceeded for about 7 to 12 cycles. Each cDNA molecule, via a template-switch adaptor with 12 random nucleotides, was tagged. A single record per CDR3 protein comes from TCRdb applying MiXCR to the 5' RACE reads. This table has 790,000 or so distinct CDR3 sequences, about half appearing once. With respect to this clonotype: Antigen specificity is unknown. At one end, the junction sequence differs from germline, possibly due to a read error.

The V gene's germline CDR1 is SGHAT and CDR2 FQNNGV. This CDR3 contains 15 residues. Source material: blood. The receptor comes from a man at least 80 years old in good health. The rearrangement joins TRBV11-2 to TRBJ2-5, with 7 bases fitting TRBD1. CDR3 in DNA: TGTGCCGGCAGCCCCTTGGGACAGCCGCAAGAGACCCAGTACTTC. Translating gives CAGSPLGQPQETQYF.